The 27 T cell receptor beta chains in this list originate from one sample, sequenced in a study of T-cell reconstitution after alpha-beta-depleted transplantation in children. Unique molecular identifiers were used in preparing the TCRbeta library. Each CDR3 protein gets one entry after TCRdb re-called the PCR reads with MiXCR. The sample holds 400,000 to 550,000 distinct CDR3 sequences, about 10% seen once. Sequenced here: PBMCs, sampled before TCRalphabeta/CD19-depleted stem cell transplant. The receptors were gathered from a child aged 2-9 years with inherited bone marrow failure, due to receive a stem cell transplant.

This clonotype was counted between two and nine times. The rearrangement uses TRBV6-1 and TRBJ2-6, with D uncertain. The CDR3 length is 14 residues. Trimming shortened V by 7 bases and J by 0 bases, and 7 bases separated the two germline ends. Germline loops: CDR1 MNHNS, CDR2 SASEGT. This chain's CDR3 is CASMAISGANVLTF. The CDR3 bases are TGTGCCAGCATGGCGATCTCTGGGGCCAACGTCCTGACTTTC.

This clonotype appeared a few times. DNA of the CDR3: TGTGCCAGCCGGTTGGCGGGAGACCCTACCTACGAGCAGTACTTC. Residues: CASRLAGDPTYEQYF. V is TRBV6-1 and J is TRBJ2-7; 7 bases line up with TRBD2. CDR3 size: 15 residues. CDR1 is MNHNS, CDR2 SASEGT, per germline. Germline trimming cut 8 bases from V and 2 bases from J; bases unmatched to any gene: 12.

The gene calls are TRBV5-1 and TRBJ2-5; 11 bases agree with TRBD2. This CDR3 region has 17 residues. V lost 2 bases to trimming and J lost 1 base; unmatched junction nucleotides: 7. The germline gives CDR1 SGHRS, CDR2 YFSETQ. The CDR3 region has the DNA TGCGCCAGCAGCTTAGGAGGACTAGCGGGCCGCCAAGAGACCCAGTACTTC. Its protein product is CASSLGGLAGRQETQYF.

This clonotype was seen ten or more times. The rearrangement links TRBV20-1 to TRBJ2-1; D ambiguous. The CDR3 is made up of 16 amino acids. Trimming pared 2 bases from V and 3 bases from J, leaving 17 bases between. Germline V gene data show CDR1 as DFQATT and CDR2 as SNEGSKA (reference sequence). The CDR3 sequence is CSARLGFGPVYNEQFF. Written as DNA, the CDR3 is TGCAGTGCTAGATTGGGGTTTGGTCCAGTCTACAATGAGCAGTTCTTC.

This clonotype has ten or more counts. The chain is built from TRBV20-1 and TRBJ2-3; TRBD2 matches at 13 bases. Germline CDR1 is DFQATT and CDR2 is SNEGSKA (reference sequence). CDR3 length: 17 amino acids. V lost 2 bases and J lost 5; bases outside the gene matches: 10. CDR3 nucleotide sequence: TGCAGTGCTAGAAATCCCCCAACTAGCGGGAGGGTAGATACGCAGTATTTT. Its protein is CSARNPPTSGRVDTQYF.

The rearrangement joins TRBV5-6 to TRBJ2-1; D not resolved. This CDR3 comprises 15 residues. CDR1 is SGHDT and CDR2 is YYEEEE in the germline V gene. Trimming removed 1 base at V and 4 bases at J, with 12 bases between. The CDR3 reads CASSLLARGYNEQFF. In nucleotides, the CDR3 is TGTGCCAGCAGCTTGTTGGCGCGAGGTTACAATGAGCAGTTCTTC. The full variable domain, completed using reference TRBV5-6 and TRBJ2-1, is DAGVTQSPTHLIKTRGQQVTLRCSPKSGHDTVSWYQQALGQGPQFIFQYYEEEERQRGNFPDRFSGHQFPNYSSELNVNALLLGDSALYLCASSLLARGYNEQFFGPGTRLTVL.

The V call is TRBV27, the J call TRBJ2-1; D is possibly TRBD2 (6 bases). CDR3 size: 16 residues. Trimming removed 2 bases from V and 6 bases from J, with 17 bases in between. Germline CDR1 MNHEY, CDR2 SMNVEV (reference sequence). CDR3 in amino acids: CASSLGSGVDFNEQFF. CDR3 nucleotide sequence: TGTGCCAGCAGTTTAGGTTCGGGAGTGGATTTCAATGAGCAGTTCTTC.

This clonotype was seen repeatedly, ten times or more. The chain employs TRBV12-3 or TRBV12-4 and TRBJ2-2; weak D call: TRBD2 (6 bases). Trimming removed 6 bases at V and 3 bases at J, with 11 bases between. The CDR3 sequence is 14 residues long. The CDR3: CASSGRHDTGELFF. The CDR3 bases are TGTGCCAGCAGCGGGAGACACGACACCGGGGAGCTGTTTTTT.

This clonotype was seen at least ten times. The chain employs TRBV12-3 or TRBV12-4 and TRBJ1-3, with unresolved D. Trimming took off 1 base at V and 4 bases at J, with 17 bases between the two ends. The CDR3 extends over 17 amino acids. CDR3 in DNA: TGTGCCAGCAGTTTAGACCCCGTTCCGGCCCGCGGAAACACCATATATTTT. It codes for CASSLDPVPARGNTIYF.

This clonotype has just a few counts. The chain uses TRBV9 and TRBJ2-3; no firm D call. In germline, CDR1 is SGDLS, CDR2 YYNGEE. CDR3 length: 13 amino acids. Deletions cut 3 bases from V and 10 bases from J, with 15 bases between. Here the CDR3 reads CASSAPPGYAQYF. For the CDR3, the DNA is TGTGCCAGCAGCGCCCCGCCCGGGTACGCGCAGTATTTT.

This CDR3 reads CASSPAGVGTDTQYF. In DNA, the CDR3 is TGCGCCAGCAGCCCGGCGGGAGTCGGGACAGATACGCAGTATTTT. This chain links TRBV4-3 with TRBJ2-3, with TRBD2 matching over 7 bases. The CDR3 loop spans 15 amino acids. The V and J ends lost 4 bases and 3 bases, in that order; junction bases with no gene match: 7. CDR1 LGHNA and CDR2 YSLEER come from the germline V gene.

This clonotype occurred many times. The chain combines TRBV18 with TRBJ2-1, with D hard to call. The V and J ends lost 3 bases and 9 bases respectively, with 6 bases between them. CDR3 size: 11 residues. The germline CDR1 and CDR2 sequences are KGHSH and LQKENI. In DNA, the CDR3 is TGTGCCAGCTCACCGGGGATTGAGCAGTTCTTC. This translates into CASSPGIEQFF.

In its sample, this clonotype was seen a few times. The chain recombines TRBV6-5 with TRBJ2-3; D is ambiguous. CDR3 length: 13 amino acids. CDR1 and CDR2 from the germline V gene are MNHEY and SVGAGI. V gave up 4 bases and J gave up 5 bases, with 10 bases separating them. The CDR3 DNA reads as TGTGCCAGCAGTTCCCAGTCCGTAGATACGCAGTATTTT. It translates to CASSSQSVDTQYF.

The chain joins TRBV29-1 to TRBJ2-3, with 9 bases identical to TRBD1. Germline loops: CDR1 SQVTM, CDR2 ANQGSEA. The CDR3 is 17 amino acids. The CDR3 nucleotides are TGCAGTGTCATACAGGGACAGGGTTTAGTCGTCGAAGATACGCAGTATTTT. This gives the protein CSVIQGQGLVVEDTQYF.

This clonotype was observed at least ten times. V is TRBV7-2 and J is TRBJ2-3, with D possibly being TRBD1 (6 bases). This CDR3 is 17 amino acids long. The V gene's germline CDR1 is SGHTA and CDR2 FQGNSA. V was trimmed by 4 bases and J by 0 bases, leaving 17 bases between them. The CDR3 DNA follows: TGTGCCAGCAGCTCCCCCAGGGGCAAGACTAGCACAGATACGCAGTATTTT. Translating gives CASSSPRGKTSTDTQYF.

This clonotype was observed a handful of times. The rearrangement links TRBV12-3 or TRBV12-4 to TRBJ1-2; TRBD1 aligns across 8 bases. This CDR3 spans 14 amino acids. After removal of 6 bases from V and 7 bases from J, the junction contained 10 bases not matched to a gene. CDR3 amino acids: CASSSGGAGGGYTF. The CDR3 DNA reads TGTGCCAGCAGCTCAGGGGGCGCTGGGGGTGGCTACACCTTC.

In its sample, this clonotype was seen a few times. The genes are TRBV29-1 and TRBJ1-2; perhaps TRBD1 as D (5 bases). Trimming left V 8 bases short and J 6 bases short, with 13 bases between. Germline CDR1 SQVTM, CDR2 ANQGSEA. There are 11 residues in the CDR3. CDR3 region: CSSFGGDGYTF. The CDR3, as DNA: TGCAGCTCGTTCGGGGGTGATGGCTACACCTTC.

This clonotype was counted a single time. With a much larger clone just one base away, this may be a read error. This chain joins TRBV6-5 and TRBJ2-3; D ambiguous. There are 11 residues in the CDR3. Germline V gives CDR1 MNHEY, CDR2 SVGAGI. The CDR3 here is CAISWLDTQYF. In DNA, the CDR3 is TGTGCCATCAGTTGGTTAGATACGCAGTATTTT.

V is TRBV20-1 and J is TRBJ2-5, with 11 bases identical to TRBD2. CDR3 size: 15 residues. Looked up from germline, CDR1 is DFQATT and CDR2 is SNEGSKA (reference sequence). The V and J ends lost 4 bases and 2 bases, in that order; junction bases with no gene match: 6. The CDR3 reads CSATSGRPTQETQYF. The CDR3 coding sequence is TGCAGTGCTACTAGCGGGAGGCCCACACAAGAGACCCAGTACTTC.

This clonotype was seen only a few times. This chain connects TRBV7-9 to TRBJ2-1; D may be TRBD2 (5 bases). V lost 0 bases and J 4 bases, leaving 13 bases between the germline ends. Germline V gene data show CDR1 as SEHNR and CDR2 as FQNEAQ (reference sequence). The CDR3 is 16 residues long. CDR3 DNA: TGTGCCAGCAGCTTAGCGATGGATAGGAGGTACAATGAGCAGTTCTTC. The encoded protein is CASSLAMDRRYNEQFF.

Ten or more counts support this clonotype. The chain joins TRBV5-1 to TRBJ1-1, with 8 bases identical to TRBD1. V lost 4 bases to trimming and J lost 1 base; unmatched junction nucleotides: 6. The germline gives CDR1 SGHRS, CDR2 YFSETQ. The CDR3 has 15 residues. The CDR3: CASSLMTGANTEAFF. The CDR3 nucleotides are TGCGCCAGCAGCCTCATGACAGGGGCGAACACTGAAGCTTTCTTT.

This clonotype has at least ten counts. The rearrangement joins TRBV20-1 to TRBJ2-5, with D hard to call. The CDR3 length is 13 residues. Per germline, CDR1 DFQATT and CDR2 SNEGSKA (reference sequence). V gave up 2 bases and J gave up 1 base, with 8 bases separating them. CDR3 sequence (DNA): TGCAGTGCTAGACAGCCTCGCCAAGAGACCCAGTACTTC. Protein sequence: CSARQPRQETQYF.

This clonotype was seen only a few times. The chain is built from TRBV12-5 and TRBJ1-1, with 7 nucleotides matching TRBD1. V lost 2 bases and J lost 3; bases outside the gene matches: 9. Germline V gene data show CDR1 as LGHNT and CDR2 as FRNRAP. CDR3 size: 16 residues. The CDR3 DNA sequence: TGTGCTAGTGGTTTGCATTTAGGGGGCTTGGACACTGAAGCTTTCTTT. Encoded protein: CASGLHLGGLDTEAFF.

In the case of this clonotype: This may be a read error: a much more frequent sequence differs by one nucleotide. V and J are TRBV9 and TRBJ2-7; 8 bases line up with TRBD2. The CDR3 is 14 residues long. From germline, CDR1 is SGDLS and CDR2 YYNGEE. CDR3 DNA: TGTGCCAGCGGCGTCGCAGCGGGAGAATCCGAGCAGTACTTC. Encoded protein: CASGVAAGESEQYF.

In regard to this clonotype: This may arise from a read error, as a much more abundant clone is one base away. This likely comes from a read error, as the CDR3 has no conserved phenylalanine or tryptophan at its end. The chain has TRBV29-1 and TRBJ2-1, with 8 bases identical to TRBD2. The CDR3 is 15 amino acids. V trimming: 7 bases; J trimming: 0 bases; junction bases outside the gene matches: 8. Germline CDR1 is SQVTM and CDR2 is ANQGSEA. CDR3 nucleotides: TGCAGCGCCCCGAAGCGGGAGAGCTCCTACAATGAGCAGTTCTAC. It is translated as CSAPKRESSYNEQFY.

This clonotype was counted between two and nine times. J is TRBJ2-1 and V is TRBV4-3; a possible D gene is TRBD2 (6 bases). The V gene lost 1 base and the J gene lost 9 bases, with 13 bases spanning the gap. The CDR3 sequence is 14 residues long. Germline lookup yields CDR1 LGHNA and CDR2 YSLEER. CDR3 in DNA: TGCGCCAGCAGCCAAGGTCCTAGCGCGGGTGAGCAGTTCTTC. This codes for CASSQGPSAGEQFF.

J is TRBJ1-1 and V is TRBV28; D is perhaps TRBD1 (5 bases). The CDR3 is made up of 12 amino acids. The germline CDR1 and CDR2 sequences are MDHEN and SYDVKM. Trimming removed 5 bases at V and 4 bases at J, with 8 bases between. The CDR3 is CASSQGSTEAFF. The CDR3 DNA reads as TGTGCCAGCAGTCAGGGTTCCACTGAAGCTTTCTTT. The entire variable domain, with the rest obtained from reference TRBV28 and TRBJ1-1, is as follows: DVKVTQSSRYLVKRTGEKVFLECVQDMDHENMFWYRQDPGLGLRLIYFSYDVKMKEKGDIPEGYSVSREKKERFSLILESASTNQTSMYLCASSQGSTEAFFGQGTRLTVV.